These T cell receptor beta chains were read from a single sample in a study of cytomegalovirus exposure and HLA in healthy donors. The repertoire was sequenced with immunoSEQ multiplex PCR; TCRdb's copy has only in-frame clones and lacks some. The data show under 90,000 clones, around four fifths seen once. Sequencing input: PBMCs. Receptors originate from a man aged 45-60 years in good health and CMV-seropositive. The CDR3 runs from the conserved cysteine through the conserved F or W. Size is stated for part of the rows, as once, few or many counts, or as a class when the clone is expanded.

clone size: NA
V gene: TRBV6-6
CDR3 protein: CASRLTGGWDEQFF

clone size: NA
V gene: TRBV20-1
CDR3 protein: CSARDRAEAFF

clone size: NA
V gene: TRBV7-3
CDR3 protein: CASSYGLAVYNEQFF

clone size: NA
V gene: TRBV7-3
CDR3 protein: CASSFVRDTEAFF

clone size: NA
V gene: TRBV27
CDR3 protein: CASSPVGQGSNQPQHF

clone size: NA
V gene: TRBV11-3
CDR3 protein: CASSASTSWSDTQYF

clone size: NA
V gene: TRBV19
CDR3 protein: CASSLVVGATYEQYF

clone size: NA
V gene: TRBV27
CDR3 protein: CASSIRDPSVHEQYF

clone size: NA
V gene: TRBV7-9
CDR3 protein: CSSSFEGGHTDTQYF

clone size: NA
V gene: TRBV18
CDR3 protein: CASSPPIAAHNEQFF

clone size: NA
V gene: TRBV30
CDR3 protein: CAWSRKQTYEQYF

clone size: NA
V gene: TRBV15
CDR3 protein: CATQAGGQETQYF

clone size: once
V gene: TRBV19
CDR3 protein: CASSPYNQPQHF

clone size: NA
V gene: TRBV7-9
CDR3 protein: CASSLAGTADTQYF

clone size: NA
V gene: TRBV5-5
CDR3 protein: CASTGQVQSYEQYF

clone size: few
V gene: TRBV6-1
CDR3 protein: CASSVGQGAKEKLFF

clone size: NA
V gene: TRBV6-1
CDR3 protein: CASSEETASSYEQYF

clone size: NA
V gene: TRBV11-2
CDR3 protein: CASSFGTSGSYEQYF

clone size: few
V gene: TRBV19
CDR3 protein: CASSAGSAGVNSQYF

clone size: NA
V gene: TRBV4-1
CDR3 protein: CASRPTSGGTYNEQFF